This T cell receptor beta chain was documented in a study of T cell repertoires in cytomegalovirus infection. This clonotype was seen at least ten times. Germline V gene lookup returns CDR1 MGHDK and CDR2 SYGVNS. Between the trimmed V and J ends, which lost 5 bases and 7 bases, there was a span of 11 bases. The CDR3 is 12 amino acids. TCRdb re-called the reads with MiXCR, one entry per CDR3 protein. The table shows around 210,000 distinct CDR3 sequences, with 6% to 8% occurring only once. This rearrangement joins TRBV25-1 to TRBJ1-1; D gene unclear. The specimen sequenced was PBMCs. This TCR derives from a human donor in good health (CMV status not recorded). Some clones in this sample may be carry-over from other donors' samples. CDR3 loop: CASSMTAGEAFF. CDR3 nucleotides: TGTGCCAGCAGTATGACGGCTGGTGAAGCTTTCTTT.